Listed here are 9 T cell receptor beta chains from one sample, sequenced in a study of blood T cell repertoires in COVID-19 (dated by TCRdb to 2019 to 2021). Libraries were made using the immunoSEQ multiplex PCR assay. TCRdb stores this immuneACCESS table with in-frame sequences only. Part of the clones is absent; in the studies checked, under half of the shortfall reflects unresolved V genes, and no reason is known for the rest. This sample has around 200,000 clones in its table, and 70% to 90% of those were observed once. The ten biggest clones cover around 4% of the sample. The sequencing sample was made of PBMCs or T cells enriched from blood (not recorded which). The source is a woman aged 25-40 years who had been exposed to COVID-19.

V usage is TRBV9 and J usage is TRBJ1-3; 8 positions match TRBD1. The CDR3 sequence is 13 residues long. Germline V gene data show CDR1 as SGDLS and CDR2 as YYNGEE. The junction had 3 bases not matched to a gene; V was cut back by 2 bases and J by 8 bases. CDR3: CASSVNRGDTIYF. The CDR3, as DNA: TGTGCCAGCAGCGTTAACAGGGGGGACACCATATATTTT. The full variable domain, completed using reference TRBV9 and TRBJ1-3, is DSGVTQTPKHLITATGQRVTLRCSPRSGDLSVYWYQQSLDQGLQFLIQYYNGEERAKGNILERFSAQQFPDLHSELNLSSLELGDSALYFCASSVNRGDTIYFGEGSWLTVV.

The CDR3 DNA sequence: TGCGCCAGCTGGGGGGCTAGCGGGGCCTCGGGCAATGAGCAGTTCTTC. Its translation is CASWGASGASGNEQFF. The gene calls are TRBV5-1 and TRBJ2-1; 9 bases are shared with TRBD2. J gave up 6 bases and V 7 bases, and 14 bases lay outside the gene matches. This CDR3 spans 16 amino acids. Germline V lookup: CDR1 SGHRS, CDR2 YFSETQ.

The chain joins TRBV5-1 to TRBJ2-5; D possibly corresponds to TRBD1 (7 bases). Trimming left V 0 bases short and J 5 bases short, with 11 bases between. Per germline, CDR1 SGHRS and CDR2 YFSETQ. This CDR3 has 14 amino acids. The CDR3 DNA follows: TGCGCCAGCAGCTTGGTACAGGGGAGGGAGACCCAGTACTTC. This translates into CASSLVQGRETQYF.

The chain combines TRBV12-5 with TRBJ2-7; D is possibly TRBD1 (6 bases). The CDR3 is made up of 14 amino acids. The V gene's germline CDR1 is LGHNT and CDR2 FRNRAP. Trimming left V 5 bases short and J 3 bases short, with 14 bases between. CDR3 DNA: TGTGCTAGTGGTCCAGGACAGAGATACTACGAGCAGTACTTC. Translating it yields CASGPGQRYYEQYF.

The sample holds one count of this clone. This sequence joins TRBV27 and TRBJ2-7, with a possible D match to TRBD1 (5 bases). The CDR3 has 16 residues. The germline V and J ends were trimmed by 3 bases and 4 bases, with 19 bases remaining between them. The V gene's germline CDR1 is MNHEY and CDR2 SMNVEV (reference sequence). DNA of the CDR3: TGTGCCAGCAGTTTTATAGGGGCGGCAATTGGGTACGAGCAGTACTTC. It is translated as CASSFIGAAIGYEQYF.

The chain links TRBV30 to TRBJ1-3; D call uncertain. Germline CDR1 reads GTSNPN; CDR2 reads SVGIG (reference sequence). The CDR3 runs 15 residues. V lost 0 bases and J 0 bases, leaving 9 bases between the germline ends. As DNA, the CDR3 is TGTGCCTGGAGTGTATCCGACTACTCTGGAAACACCATATATTTT. It translates to CAWSVSDYSGNTIYF.

This sequence joins TRBV11-3 and TRBJ1-1, with D maybe TRBD1 (5 bases). The CDR3 is 16 residues long. The V gene lost 0 bases and the J gene lost 2 bases, with 13 bases spanning the gap. Germline V gives CDR1 SGHNT, CDR2 YENEEA. The CDR3 DNA reads as TGTGCCAGCAGCTTAGATGGGGCCGGATCAAACACTGAAGCTTTCTTT. The encoded protein is CASSLDGAGSNTEAFF.

This clone showed up just once. The chain combines TRBV18 with TRBJ2-5; 10 nucleotides line up with TRBD2. The germline CDR1 and CDR2 sequences are KGHSH and LQKENI. The CDR3 contains 17 residues. V trimming: 2 bases; J trimming: 5 bases; junction bases outside the gene matches: 11. The CDR3 sequence is CASSPDFPGLAWETQYF. CDR3 sequence (DNA): TGTGCCAGCTCACCAGACTTCCCGGGACTAGCGTGGGAGACCCAGTACTTC.

The chain joins TRBV5-5 to TRBJ1-4; no firm D call. V was trimmed by 4 bases and J by 0 bases, leaving 10 bases between them. The CDR3 is made up of 15 amino acids. CDR1 is SGHKS, CDR2 YYEKEE, per germline (reference sequence). CDR3 sequence reads: CASSAYGATNEKLFF. Here the CDR3 DNA reads TGTGCCAGCAGCGCATACGGGGCAACTAATGAAAAACTGTTTTTT.